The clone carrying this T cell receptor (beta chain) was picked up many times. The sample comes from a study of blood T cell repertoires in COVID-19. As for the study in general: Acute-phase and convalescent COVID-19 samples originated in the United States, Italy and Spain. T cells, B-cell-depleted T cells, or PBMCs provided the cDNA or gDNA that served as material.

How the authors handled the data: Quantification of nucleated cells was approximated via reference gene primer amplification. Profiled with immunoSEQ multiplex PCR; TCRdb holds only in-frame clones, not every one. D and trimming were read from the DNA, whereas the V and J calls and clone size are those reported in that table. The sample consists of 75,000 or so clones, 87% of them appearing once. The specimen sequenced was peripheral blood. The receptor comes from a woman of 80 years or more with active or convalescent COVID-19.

DNA of the CDR3: TGTGCCAGCAGTGAGGGGTGGACTAGGCGGGATGAGCAGTTCTTC. It yields the protein CASSEGWTRRDEQFF. The J gene is TRBJ2-1, the V gene TRBV2; 7 bases line up with TRBD2. With V trimmed by 3 bases and J by 8 bases, 10 bases remained unmatched. CDR1 and CDR2 (germline): SNHLY, FYNNEI. This CDR3 contains 15 residues.